What follows is one T cell receptor beta chain and its context. The data are from a study of T cell responses to AZD1222 COVID-19 vaccine. The CDR3 contains 15 residues. Trimming took 7 bases from V and 4 from J, leaving 17 bases between them. Germline CDR1 reads SEHNR; CDR2 reads FQNEAQ (reference sequence). Profiling relied on immunoSEQ multiplex PCR, and the TCRdb table lists in-frame clones only, not all of them. Here the sample spans some 160,000 clones, around nine tenths being singletons. The source material was peripheral blood, sampled 28 days after the second AZD1222 dose. The TCR was taken from an adult who received the AZD1222 COVID-19 vaccine. This chain connects TRBV7-9 to TRBJ2-1; D is perhaps TRBD1 (5 bases). CDR3 residues: CASNQAGRSYNEQFF. In DNA form, the CDR3 reads TGTGCCAGCAACCAGGCAGGGCGGTCATACAATGAGCAGTTCTTC.